This T cell receptor (beta chain) was retrieved from a study of T cell repertoires in cytomegalovirus infection. Study details: The public TCR beta signatures pointed to both CMV infection and matching HLA type. Findings and caveats of the study: The response measured ex vivo was dominated by TCR beta clonotypes (HLA-C-restricted and CMV-specific). Summed frequency of shared TCR beta families picked out CMV carriers who also had the relevant HLA.

The germline V gene encodes CDR1 MNHEY and CDR2 SVGEGT. V was cut by 2 bases and J by 7 bases, with 12 bases left in between. The CDR3 has 13 amino acids. In its sample, this clonotype was seen many times. Its antigen is unknown. Each CDR3 protein gets one entry after TCRdb re-called the reads with MiXCR. This sample has 250,000 to 300,000 distinct CDR3 sequences, with around 8.7% found just once. The rearrangement joins TRBV6-2 or TRBV6-3 to TRBJ2-7; D remains unclear. The sample consisted of PBMCs. The TCR sequence derives from a human donor in good health (CMV status not recorded). Some clones in this sample may be carry-over from other donors' samples. In nucleotides, the CDR3 is TGTGCCAGCAGTTACGGGTTGCCGGGTGAGCAGTACTTC. Its translation: CASSYGLPGEQYF.